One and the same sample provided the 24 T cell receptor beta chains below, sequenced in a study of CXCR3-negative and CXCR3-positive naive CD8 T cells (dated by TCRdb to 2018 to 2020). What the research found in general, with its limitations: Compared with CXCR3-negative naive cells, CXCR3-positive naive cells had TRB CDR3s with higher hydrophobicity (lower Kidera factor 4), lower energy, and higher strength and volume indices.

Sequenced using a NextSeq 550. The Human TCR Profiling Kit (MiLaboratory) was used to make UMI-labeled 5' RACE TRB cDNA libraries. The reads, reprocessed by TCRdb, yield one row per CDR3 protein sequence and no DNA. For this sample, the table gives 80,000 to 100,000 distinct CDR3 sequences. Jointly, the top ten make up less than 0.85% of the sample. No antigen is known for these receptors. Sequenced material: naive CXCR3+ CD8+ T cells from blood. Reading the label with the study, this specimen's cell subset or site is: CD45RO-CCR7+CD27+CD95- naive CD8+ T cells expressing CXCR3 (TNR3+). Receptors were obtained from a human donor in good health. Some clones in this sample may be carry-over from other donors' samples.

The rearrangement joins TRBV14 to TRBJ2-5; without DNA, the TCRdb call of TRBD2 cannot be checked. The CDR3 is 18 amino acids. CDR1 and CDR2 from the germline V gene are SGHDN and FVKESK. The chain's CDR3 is CASSQSPTSGRAGETQYF. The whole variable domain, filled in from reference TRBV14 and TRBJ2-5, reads EAGVTQFPSHSVIEKGQTVTLRCDPISGHDNLYWYRRVMGKEIKFLLHFVKESKQDESGMPNNRFLAERTGGTYSTLKVQPAELEDSGVYFCASSQSPTSGRAGETQYFGPGTRLLVL.

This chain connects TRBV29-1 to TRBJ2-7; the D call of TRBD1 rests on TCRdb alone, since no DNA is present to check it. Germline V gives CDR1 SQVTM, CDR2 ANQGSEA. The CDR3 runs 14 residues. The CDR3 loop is CSVIDRGSPYEQYF.

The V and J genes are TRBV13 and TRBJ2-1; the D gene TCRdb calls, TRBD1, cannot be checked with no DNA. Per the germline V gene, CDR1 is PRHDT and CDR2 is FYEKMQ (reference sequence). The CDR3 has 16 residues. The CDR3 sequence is CASSSQGYRSGNEQFF.

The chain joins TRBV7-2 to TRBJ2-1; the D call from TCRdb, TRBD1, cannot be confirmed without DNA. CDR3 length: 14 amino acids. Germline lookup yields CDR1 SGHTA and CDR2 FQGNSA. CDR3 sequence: CASSNRDRVDEQFF.

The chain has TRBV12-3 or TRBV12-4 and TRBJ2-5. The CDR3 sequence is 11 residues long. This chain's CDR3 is CASSMDLTMYF.

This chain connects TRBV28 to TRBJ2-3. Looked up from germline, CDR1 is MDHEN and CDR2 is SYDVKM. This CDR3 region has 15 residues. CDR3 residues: CASSSYMMSTDTQYF.

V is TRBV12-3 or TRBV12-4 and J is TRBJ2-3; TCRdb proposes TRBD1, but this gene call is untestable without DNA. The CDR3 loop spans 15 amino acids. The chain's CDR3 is CASSFAGGITDTQYF.

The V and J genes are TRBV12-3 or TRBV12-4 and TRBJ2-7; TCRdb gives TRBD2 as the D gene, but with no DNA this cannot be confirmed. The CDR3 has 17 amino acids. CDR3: CASSSLLAGGPSYEQYF.

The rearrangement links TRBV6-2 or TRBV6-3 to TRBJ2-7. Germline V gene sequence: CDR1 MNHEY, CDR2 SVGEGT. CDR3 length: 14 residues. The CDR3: CASSYSYTTYEQYF.

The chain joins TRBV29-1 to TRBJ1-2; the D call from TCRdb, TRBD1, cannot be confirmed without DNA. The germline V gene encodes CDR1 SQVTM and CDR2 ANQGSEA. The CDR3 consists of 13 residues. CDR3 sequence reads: CSVVDREVGGYTF. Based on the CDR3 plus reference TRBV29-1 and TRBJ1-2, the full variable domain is SAVISQKPSRDICQRGTSLTIQCQVDSQVTMMFWYRQQPGQSLTLIATANQGSEATYESGFVIDKFPISRPNLTFSTLTVSNMSPEDSSIYLCSVVDREVGGYTFGSGTRLTVV.

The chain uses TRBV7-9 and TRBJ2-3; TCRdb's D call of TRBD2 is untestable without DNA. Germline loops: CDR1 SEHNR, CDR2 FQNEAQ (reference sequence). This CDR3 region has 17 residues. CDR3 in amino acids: CASSPQRGEPSTDTQYF. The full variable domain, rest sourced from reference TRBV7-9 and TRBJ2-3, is DTGVSQNPRHKITKRGQNVTFRCDPISEHNRLYWYRQTLGQGPEFLTYFQNEAQLEKSRLLSDRFSAERPKGSFSTLEIQRTEQGDSAMYLCASSPQRGEPSTDTQYFGPGTRLTVL.

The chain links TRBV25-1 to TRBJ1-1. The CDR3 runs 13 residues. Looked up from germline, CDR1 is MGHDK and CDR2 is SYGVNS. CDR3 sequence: CASSEFFDTEAFF. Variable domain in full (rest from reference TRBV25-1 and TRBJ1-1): EADIYQTPRYLVIGTGKKITLECSQTMGHDKMYWYQQDPGMELHLIHYSYGVNSTEKGDLSSESTVSRIRTEHFPLTLESARPSHTSQYLCASSEFFDTEAFFGQGTRLTVV.

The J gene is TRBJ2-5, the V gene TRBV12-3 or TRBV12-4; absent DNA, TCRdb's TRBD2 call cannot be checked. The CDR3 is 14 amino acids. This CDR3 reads CASSFGGEAETQYF.

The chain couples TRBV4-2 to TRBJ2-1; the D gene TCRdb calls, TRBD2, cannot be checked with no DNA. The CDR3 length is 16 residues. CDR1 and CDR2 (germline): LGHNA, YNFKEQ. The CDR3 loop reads CASSQSGTNLYNEQFF.

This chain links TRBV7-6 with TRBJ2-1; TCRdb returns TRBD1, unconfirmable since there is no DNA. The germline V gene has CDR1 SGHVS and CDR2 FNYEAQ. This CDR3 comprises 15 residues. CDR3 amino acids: CASSTRQGLTDEQFF. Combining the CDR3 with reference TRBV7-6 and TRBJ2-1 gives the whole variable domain GAGVSQSPRYKVTKRGQDVALRCDPISGHVSLYWYRQALGQGPEFLTYFNYEAQQDKSGLPNDRFSAERPEGSISTLTIQRTEQRDSAMYRCASSTRQGLTDEQFFGPGTRLTVL.

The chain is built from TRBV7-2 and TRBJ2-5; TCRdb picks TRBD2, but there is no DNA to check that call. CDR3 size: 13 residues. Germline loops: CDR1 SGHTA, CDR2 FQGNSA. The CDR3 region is CASRVPGVETQYF.

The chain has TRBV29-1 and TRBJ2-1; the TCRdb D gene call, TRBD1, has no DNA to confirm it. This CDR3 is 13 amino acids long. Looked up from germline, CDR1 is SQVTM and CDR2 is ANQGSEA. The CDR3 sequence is CSVEDPGNYEQFF.

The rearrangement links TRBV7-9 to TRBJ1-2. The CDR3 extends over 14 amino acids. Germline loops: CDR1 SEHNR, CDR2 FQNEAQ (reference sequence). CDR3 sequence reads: CASSRGFDGYGYTF.

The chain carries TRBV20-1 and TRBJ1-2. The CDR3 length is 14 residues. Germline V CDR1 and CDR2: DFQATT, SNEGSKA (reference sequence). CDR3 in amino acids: CSARASRTVHGYTF.

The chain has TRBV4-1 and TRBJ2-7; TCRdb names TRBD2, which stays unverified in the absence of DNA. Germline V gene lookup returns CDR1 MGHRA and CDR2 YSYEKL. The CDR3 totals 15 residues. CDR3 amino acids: CASSPRPHGGNEQYF.

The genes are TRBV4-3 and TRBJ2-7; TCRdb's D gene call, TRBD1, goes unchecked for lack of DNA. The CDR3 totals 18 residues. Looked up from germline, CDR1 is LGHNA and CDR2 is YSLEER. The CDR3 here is CASSQALGLGQNSYEQYF.

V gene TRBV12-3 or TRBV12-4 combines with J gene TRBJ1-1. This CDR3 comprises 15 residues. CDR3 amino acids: CASSLGARDGTEAFF.

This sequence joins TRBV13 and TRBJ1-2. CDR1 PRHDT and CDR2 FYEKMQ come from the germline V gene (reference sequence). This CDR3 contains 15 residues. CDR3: CASSITNGANYGYTF.

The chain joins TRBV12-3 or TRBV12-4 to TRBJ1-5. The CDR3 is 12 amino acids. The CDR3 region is CASSFLAEAQHF.